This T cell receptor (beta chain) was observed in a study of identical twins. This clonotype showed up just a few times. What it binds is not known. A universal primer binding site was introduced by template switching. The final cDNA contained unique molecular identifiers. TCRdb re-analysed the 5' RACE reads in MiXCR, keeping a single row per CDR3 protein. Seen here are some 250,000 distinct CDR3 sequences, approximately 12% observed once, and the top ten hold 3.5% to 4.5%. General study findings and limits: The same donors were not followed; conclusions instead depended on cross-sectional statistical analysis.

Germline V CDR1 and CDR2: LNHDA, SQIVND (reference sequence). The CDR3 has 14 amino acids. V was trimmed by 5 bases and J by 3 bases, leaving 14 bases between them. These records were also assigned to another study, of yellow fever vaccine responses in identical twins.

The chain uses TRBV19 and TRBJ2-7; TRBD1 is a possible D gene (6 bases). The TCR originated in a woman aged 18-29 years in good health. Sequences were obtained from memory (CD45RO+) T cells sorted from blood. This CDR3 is CASSLPGQYYEQYF. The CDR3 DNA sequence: TGTGCCAGTAGTTTGCCCGGACAGTACTACGAGCAGTACTTC.